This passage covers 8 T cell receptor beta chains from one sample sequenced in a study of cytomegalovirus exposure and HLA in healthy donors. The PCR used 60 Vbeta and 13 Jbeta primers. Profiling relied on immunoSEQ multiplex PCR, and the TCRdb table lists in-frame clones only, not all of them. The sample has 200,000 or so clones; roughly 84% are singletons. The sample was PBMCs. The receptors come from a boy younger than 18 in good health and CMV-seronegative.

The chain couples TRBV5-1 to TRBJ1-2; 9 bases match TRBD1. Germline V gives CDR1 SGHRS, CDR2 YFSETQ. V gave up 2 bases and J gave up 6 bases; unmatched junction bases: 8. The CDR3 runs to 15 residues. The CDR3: CASSFYTGGADGYTF. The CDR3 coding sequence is TGCGCCAGCAGCTTCTACACAGGGGGCGCGGATGGCTACACCTTC. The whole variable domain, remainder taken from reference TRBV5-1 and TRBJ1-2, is KAGVTQTPRYLIKTRGQQVTLSCSPISGHRSVSWYQQTPGQGLQFLFEYFSETQRNKGNFPGRFSGRQFSNSRSEMNVSTLELGDSALYLCASSFYTGGADGYTFGSGTRLTVV.

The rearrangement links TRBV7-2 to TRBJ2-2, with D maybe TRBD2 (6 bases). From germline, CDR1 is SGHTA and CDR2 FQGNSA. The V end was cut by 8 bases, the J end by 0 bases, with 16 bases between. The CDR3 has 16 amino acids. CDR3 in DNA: TGTGCCAGCGCATTACGGTCGGGGGCGAACACCGGGGAGCTGTTTTTT. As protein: CASALRSGANTGELFF.

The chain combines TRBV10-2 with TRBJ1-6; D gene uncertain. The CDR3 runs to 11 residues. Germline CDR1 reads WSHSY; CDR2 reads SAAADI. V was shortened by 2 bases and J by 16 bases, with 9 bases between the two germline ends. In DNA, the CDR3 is TGCGCCAGCAGTGAGAATAGAATTCTCCACTTT. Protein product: CASSENRILHF.

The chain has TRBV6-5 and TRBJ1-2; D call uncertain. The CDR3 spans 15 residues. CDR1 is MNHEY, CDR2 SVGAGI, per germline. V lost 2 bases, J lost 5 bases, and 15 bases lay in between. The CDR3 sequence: CASSYRSQPGYGYTF. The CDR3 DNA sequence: TGTGCCAGCAGTTACCGATCACAGCCTGGGTATGGCTACACCTTC.

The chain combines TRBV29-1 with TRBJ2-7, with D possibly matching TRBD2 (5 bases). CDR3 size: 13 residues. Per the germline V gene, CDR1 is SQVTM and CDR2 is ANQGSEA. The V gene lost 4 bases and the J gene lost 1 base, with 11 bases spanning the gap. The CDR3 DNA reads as TGCAGCGTTGGAGGGATGAATTCCTACGAGCAGTACTTC. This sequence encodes CSVGGMNSYEQYF.

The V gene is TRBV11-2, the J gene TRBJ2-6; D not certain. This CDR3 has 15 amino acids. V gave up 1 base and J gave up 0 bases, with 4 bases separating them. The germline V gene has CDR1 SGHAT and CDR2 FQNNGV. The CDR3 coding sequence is TGTGCCAGCAGCTTAGTTAGCTCTGGGGCCAACGTCCTGACTTTC. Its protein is CASSLVSSGANVLTF.

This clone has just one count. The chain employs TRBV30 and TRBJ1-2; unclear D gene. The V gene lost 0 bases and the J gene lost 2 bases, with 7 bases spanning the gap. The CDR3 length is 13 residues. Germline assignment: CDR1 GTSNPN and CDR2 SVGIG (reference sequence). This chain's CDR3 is CAWSVSGNYGYTF. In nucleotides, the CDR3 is TGTGCCTGGAGTGTTTCGGGGAACTATGGCTACACCTTC. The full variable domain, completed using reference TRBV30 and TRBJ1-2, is SQTIHQWPATLVQPVGSPLSLECTVEGTSNPNLYWYRQAAGRGLQLLFYSVGIGQISSEVPQNLSASRPQDRQFILSSKKLLLSDSGFYLCAWSVSGNYGYTFGSGTRLTVV.

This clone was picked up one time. The CDR3 here is CASSLPGQGSEQYF. The CDR3 nucleotides are TGCGCCAGCAGTTTGCCGGGACAGGGCTCCGAGCAGTACTTC. The chain has TRBV5-1 and TRBJ2-5, with 9 bases fitting TRBD1. The J call is uncertain, as TRBJ2-7 better fits the DNA end. Germline V gene data show CDR1 as SGHRS and CDR2 as YFSETQ. The CDR3 runs 14 residues.